Presented here are 2 T cell receptor beta chains from one specimen sequenced in a study of blood T cell repertoires in COVID-19. Profiling relied on immunoSEQ multiplex PCR, and the TCRdb table lists in-frame clones only, not all of them. The sample yields around 400,000 clones, over 85% seen once. Sequencing input: PBMCs or T cells enriched from blood (not recorded which). The receptors were gathered from a woman in her thirties who had recovered from COVID-19.

This clone occurred once. The chain couples TRBV28 to TRBJ2-5, with TRBD2 identical over 8 bases. With V trimmed by 6 bases and J by 1 base, 4 bases remained unmatched. The CDR3 totals 14 residues. In germline, CDR1 is MDHEN, CDR2 SYDVKM. CDR3 sequence: CASSGGAVQETQYF. The CDR3 nucleotides are TGTGCCAGCAGCGGGGGGGCCGTCCAAGAGACCCAGTACTTC.

The rearrangement links TRBV5-6 to TRBJ1-4; the match to TRBD1 covers 10 bases. The CDR3 loop spans 17 amino acids. J lost 5 bases, V lost 3 bases, and 10 bases had no gene match. CDR1 is SGHDT and CDR2 is YYEEEE in the germline V gene. CDR3 amino acids: CASSSGGQGTLNEKLFF. CDR3 DNA: TGTGCCAGCAGCTCGGGGGGACAGGGGACTTTAAATGAAAAACTGTTTTTT.